This entry describes one TCR beta chain. What it recognizes is unknown. This sample is part of a study of CD8+CD57+ T cells in acquired aplastic anemia. The CDR3 loop spans 17 amino acids. The trim removed 4 bases at V and 6 bases at J, leaving 15 bases unmatched. Per germline, CDR1 KGHDR and CDR2 SFDVKD. Broader study findings: CD8+ Simpson's diversity showed no significant patient-control difference.

Both TCR beta VDJ combination and CDR3 sequence profiling were carried out. Genomic DNA was the template for this profiling. One entry per CDR3 protein, called by TCRdb with MiXCR from the reads. The sample includes around 140,000 distinct CDR3 sequences, about 40% of them seen just once. The sequence was obtained from a human donor in good health, serving as a control. This chain uses TRBV24-1 with TRBJ2-7; 9 bases agree with TRBD2. Sequencing was done on a sample of sorted CD4+, CD8+, or CD8+CD57+ T cells (not recorded which) from PBMCs. CDR3 bases: TGTGCCACCAGTGACTCACCCGGGACCAGCGGGAGGTGCGAGCAGTACTTC. Translating it yields CATSDSPGTSGRCEQYF.